The 3 T cell receptor beta chains below come from one sample, sequenced in a study of response to subunit inactivated influenza vaccine. TCRdb re-analysed the RT-PCR reads in MiXCR, keeping a single row per CDR3 protein. This table holds hundreds of thousands of distinct CDR3 sequences, over 10% found once. The source material was PBMCs from blood, sampled about 40 days after vaccination. Receptor source: a man aged 45-65 years who received an inactivated influenza vaccine.

This clonotype has a handful of counts. The chain is built from TRBV3-1 and TRBJ2-7; possible D gene TRBD2, 6 bases. Germline V CDR1 and CDR2: LGHDT, YNNKEL (reference sequence). CDR3 length: 20 amino acids. Trimming took off 4 bases at V and 4 bases at J, with 32 bases between the two ends. CDR3 nucleotides: TGTGCCAGCAGCCGGGAAGGCCGCCCGGAGGGTAGCGGTTCTGCTTACGAGCAGTACTTC. It translates to CASSREGRPEGSGSAYEQYF.

This clonotype was detected ten times or more. The chain couples TRBV6-5 to TRBJ2-3; the match to TRBD2 covers 8 bases. Germline CDR1 reads MNHEY; CDR2 reads SVGAGI. Trimming took 4 bases from V and 3 from J; bases not matched to a gene: 3. There are 14 residues in the CDR3. The CDR3 DNA reads TGTGCCAGCAGTTTAGGACTAGCAACAGATACGCAGTATTTT. Its protein is CASSLGLATDTQYF.

This chain connects TRBV11-1 to TRBJ2-2; D perhaps matches TRBD2 (6 bases). The germline V gene has CDR1 SGHAT and CDR2 FQDESV (reference sequence). This CDR3 has 19 residues. The V end was cut by 3 bases, the J end by 3 bases, with 23 bases between. Here the CDR3 reads CASSFKLGLAWSHTGELFF. The CDR3 region has the DNA TGTGCCAGCAGCTTTAAGCTCGGTCTAGCGTGGTCGCACACCGGGGAGCTGTTTTTT.